This T cell receptor beta chain was profiled in a study of T cell responses to AZD1222 COVID-19 vaccine. Overall study findings and caveats: Repertoire sampling happened only post peak T cell response.

In the case of this clone: What it binds is not known.

The CDR3 loop spans 8 amino acids. The data were produced by immunoSEQ multiplex PCR, yet TCRdb's version contains in-frame clones alone and is incomplete. The data hold 150,000 to 160,000 clones, with 88% observed a single time. This TCR was recovered from an adult in good health. V is TRBV21-1 and J is TRBJ1-3. TRBV21-1 is termed a pseudogene. Sample: peripheral blood, taken on day 0 of AZD1222 vaccination. This CDR3 is CTRNTIYF. The CDR3 DNA is TGTACCCGAAACACCATATATTTT.